What follows are 29 T cell receptor beta chains derived from one specimen sequenced in a study of PD-L1 blockade in urothelial cancer. The time point denotes: pretreatment peripheral blood. Sequencing used immunoSEQ multiplex PCR; TCRdb keeps in-frame clones, though not all of them. The repertoire holds about 74,000 clones, with about nine tenths as singletons. The sample in question was PBMCs, obtained around atezolizumab (anti-PD-L1) treatment. The origin of the receptors is a man in his 70s with urothelial cancer.

The chain couples TRBV19 to TRBJ2-3; D remains ambiguous. The V gene's germline CDR1 is LNHDA and CDR2 SQIVND (reference sequence). Between the trimmed V and J ends, which lost 3 bases and 8 bases, there was a span of 15 bases. CDR3 size: 14 residues. CDR3: CASSMGFPSTTQYF. CDR3 nucleotides: TGTGCCAGTAGTATGGGCTTCCCGTCTACTACGCAGTATTTT.

The chain links TRBV29-1 to TRBJ2-5; 8 positions agree with TRBD1. J was trimmed by 1 base and V by 7 bases; bases with no gene match: 5. The germline CDR1 and CDR2 sequences are SQVTM and ANQGSEA. This CDR3 has 13 amino acids. CDR3 sequence reads: CSALTGGQETQYF. In DNA, the CDR3 is TGCAGCGCGCTTACAGGGGGCCAAGAGACCCAGTACTTC. Complete variable domain (other parts from reference TRBV29-1 and TRBJ2-5): SAVISQKPSRDICQRGTSLTIQCQVDSQVTMMFWYRQQPGQSLTLIATANQGSEATYESGFVIDKFPISRPNLTFSTLTVSNMSPEDSSIYLCSALTGGQETQYFGPGTRLLVL.

This sequence joins TRBV9 and TRBJ2-2; D ambiguous. Trimming took 4 bases from V and 11 from J, leaving 18 bases between them. The CDR3 is 14 amino acids. CDR1 and CDR2 (germline): SGDLS, YYNGEE. CDR3 amino acids: CASSPNTGVGELFF. The CDR3 DNA reads as TGTGCCAGCAGCCCCAATACGGGTGTCGGCGAGCTGTTTTTT.

This clone has more than one count but fewer than ten. This chain links TRBV29-1 with TRBJ2-7, with TRBD2 matching over 8 bases. CDR1 is SQVTM and CDR2 is ANQGSEA in the germline V gene. The junction had 7 bases not matched to a gene; V was cut back by 6 bases and J by 3 bases. The CDR3 consists of 13 residues. The CDR3 loop is CSVIAGPRYEQYF. In nucleotides, the CDR3 is TGCAGCGTCATAGCGGGGCCCCGCTACGAGCAGTACTTC.

The rearrangement links TRBV5-1 to TRBJ2-5; 12 positions match TRBD2. Germline trimming cut 2 bases from V and 0 bases from J; bases unmatched to any gene: 20. Per the germline V gene, CDR1 is SGHRS and CDR2 is YFSETQ. The CDR3 totals 22 residues. The CDR3 DNA is TGCGCCAGCAGCTTTCACACTAGCGGGAGGCCCCTGAACCTGGGGCACCAAGAGACCCAGTACTTC. As protein: CASSFHTSGRPLNLGHQETQYF.

The CDR3 region is CASSKINEQFF. DNA for the CDR3: TGTGCCAGTTCTAAAATCAATGAGCAGTTCTTC. This chain uses TRBV28 with TRBJ2-1, with D hard to call. The CDR3 contains 11 residues. Trimming left V 9 bases short and J 6 bases short, with 9 bases between. Germline CDR1 reads MDHEN; CDR2 reads SYDVKM.

The chain links TRBV5-6 to TRBJ1-2, with D possibly TRBD1 on 6 matching bases. This CDR3 has 12 amino acids. Germline assignment: CDR1 SGHDT and CDR2 YYEEEE. The ends were cut back, 7 bases at V and 8 bases at J, with 15 bases in the middle. The CDR3 is CASGGRGGGYTF. CDR3 sequence (DNA): TGTGCCAGCGGTGGCAGGGGTGGAGGCTACACCTTC.

The chain employs TRBV7-3 and TRBJ2-2; D remains ambiguous. The CDR3 extends over 13 amino acids. Germline lookup yields CDR1 SGHTA and CDR2 FQGTGA. Trimming stripped 5 bases from V and 5 bases from J, with 9 bases between. For the CDR3, the DNA is TGTGCCAGCAGCCCAGACGGGACCGGGGAGCTGTTTTTT. This translates into CASSPDGTGELFF.

This clone was detected once. J is TRBJ1-3 and V is TRBV28; D possibly corresponds to TRBD1 (6 bases). CDR1 and CDR2 (germline): MDHEN, SYDVKM. V dropped 5 bases and J dropped 0 bases, with 11 bases sitting between them. This CDR3 spans 15 amino acids. The CDR3, as DNA: TGTGCCAGCAGTACTTACAGGGCCTCTGGAAACACCATATATTTT. Its translation is CASSTYRASGNTIYF.

This clone was found once. V and J are TRBV11-2 and TRBJ1-1; maybe TRBD1 (5 bases). V lost 3 bases and J 6 bases, leaving 11 bases between the germline ends. This CDR3 is built from 13 residues. CDR1 is SGHAT, CDR2 FQNNGV, per germline. Here the CDR3 DNA reads TGTGCCAGCAGCTTTTCAGGGATCGCTGAAGCTTTCTTT. It encodes CASSFSGIAEAFF.

This rearrangement joins TRBV10-2 to TRBJ1-5, with D unclear. CDR1 is WSHSY, CDR2 SAAADI, per germline. The V gene lost 7 bases and the J gene lost 0 bases, with 7 bases spanning the gap. The CDR3 has 13 amino acids. Here the CDR3 reads CASKDSSNQPQHF. Here the CDR3 DNA reads TGCGCCAGCAAAGACTCTAGCAATCAGCCCCAGCATTTT.

V is TRBV28 and J is TRBJ2-7; TRBD2 is a possible D gene (5 bases). This CDR3 has 16 amino acids. Germline-derived CDR1 and CDR2 are MDHEN and SYDVKM. With 7 bases removed from V and 0 bases from J, the gap between germline ends came to 19 bases. CDR3 protein: CASTQEADSSSYEQYF. The CDR3 DNA reads TGTGCCAGCACCCAAGAGGCGGACTCGAGCTCCTACGAGCAGTACTTC.

V and J are TRBV27 and TRBJ2-7, with 7 bases aligning to TRBD1. The CDR3 contains 15 residues. With V trimmed by 6 bases and J by 2 bases, 10 bases remained unmatched. CDR1 is MNHEY, CDR2 SMNVEV, per germline (reference sequence). The CDR3 here is CASRPRGQGAYEQYF. Written as DNA, the CDR3 is TGTGCCAGCAGACCTCGCGGGCAGGGGGCCTACGAGCAGTACTTC.

The J gene is TRBJ2-7, the V gene TRBV5-1, with 7 bases that match TRBD2. The ends lost 0 bases at V and 5 bases at J; junction bases unmatched: 5. This CDR3 region has 14 residues. Germline V gene sequence: CDR1 SGHRS, CDR2 YFSETQ. The CDR3 is CASSLGREYDEQYF. The CDR3 coding sequence is TGCGCCAGCAGCTTGGGGCGGGAGTATGACGAGCAGTACTTC.

The rearrangement joins TRBV6-1 to TRBJ2-3, with 9 bases that match TRBD2. Trimming removed 0 bases from V and 9 bases from J; junction bases left unmatched: 7. The CDR3 runs 15 residues. Germline lookup yields CDR1 MNHNS and CDR2 SASEGT. The CDR3 sequence: CASSEAILAGETQYF. In nucleotides, the CDR3 is TGTGCCAGCAGTGAAGCTATACTAGCGGGTGAGACGCAGTATTTT.

V usage is TRBV4-2 and J usage is TRBJ2-3; 7 nucleotides line up with TRBD2. Germline V gives CDR1 LGHNA, CDR2 YNFKEQ. Germline trimming cut 1 base from V and 6 bases from J; bases unmatched to any gene: 16. This CDR3 comprises 18 residues. The CDR3 DNA sequence: TGTGCCAGCAGCCAAGTTCGTGGGGGGGGGAGCCGGGAGGATACGCAGTATTTT. It yields the protein CASSQVRGGGSREDTQYF.

The chain links TRBV9 to TRBJ1-2; D might be TRBD1 (6 bases). Trimming cost V 1 base and J 3 bases, with 22 bases left between them. CDR3 length equals 18 residues. Germline assignment: CDR1 SGDLS and CDR2 YYNGEE. This CDR3 reads CASSVRREGDVRDYGYTF. CDR3 DNA sequence: TGTGCCAGCAGCGTACGGCGGGAGGGGGACGTGCGGGACTATGGCTACACCTTC.

Only a few counts were recorded for this clone. The chain carries TRBV27 and TRBJ1-5; D is uncertain. Trimming cost V 3 bases and J 9 bases, with 18 bases left between them. The CDR3 has 15 amino acids. The germline V gene encodes CDR1 MNHEY and CDR2 SMNVEV (reference sequence). The chain's CDR3 is CASSFGGYGPRPQHF. Here the CDR3 DNA reads TGTGCCAGCAGTTTCGGCGGTTACGGCCCACGGCCCCAGCATTTT.

V gene TRBV5-6 combines with J gene TRBJ2-3; TRBD2 is a possible D gene (6 bases). V gave up 0 bases and J gave up 2 bases, with 10 bases separating them. The CDR3 is made up of 15 amino acids. Germline V lookup: CDR1 SGHDT, CDR2 YYEEEE. The CDR3 bases are TGTGCCAGCAGCTTGGCCGGGAGAAACACAGATACGCAGTATTTT. Protein: CASSLAGRNTDTQYF.

The chain is built from TRBV4-1 and TRBJ1-1; perhaps TRBD1 as D (5 bases). Germline CDR1 MGHRA, CDR2 YSYEKL. V lost 3 bases to trimming and J lost 4 bases, with 21 bases between them. The CDR3 length is 17 residues. The CDR3 nucleotides are TGCGCCAGCAGCCAGTACCAGGAGGGGATCACGGGCACTGAAGCTTTCTTT. It is translated as CASSQYQEGITGTEAFF.

The chain links TRBV6-1 to TRBJ1-2; TRBD1 is a possible D gene (5 bases). Germline V gene data show CDR1 as MNHNS and CDR2 as SASEGT. The ends were cut back, 10 bases at V and 8 bases at J, with 11 bases in the middle. The CDR3 is made up of 10 amino acids. The CDR3 DNA follows: TGTGCCATCATGGGGGGGGGCTACACCTTC. This translates into CAIMGGGYTF.

The chain combines TRBV9 with TRBJ1-1, with 7 bases fitting TRBD1. V was clipped by 4 bases and J by 5 bases; unmatched bases: 8. CDR3 length: 14 amino acids. The germline CDR1 and CDR2 sequences are SGDLS and YYNGEE. The CDR3 coding sequence is TGTGCCAGCAGCTCCGAGGGGGCTGGGACTGAAGCTTTCTTT. It is translated as CASSSEGAGTEAFF.

The chain links TRBV9 to TRBJ1-5; 9 nucleotides line up with TRBD1. The trim removed 0 bases at V and 7 bases at J, leaving 5 bases unmatched. The CDR3 runs 15 residues. CDR1 and CDR2 from the germline V gene are SGDLS and YYNGEE. The CDR3 DNA reads TGTGCCAGCAGCGTAGGGGACAGGGCAAGCCAGCCCCAGCATTTT. Its protein product is CASSVGDRASQPQHF. The variable domain in full, with the rest retrieved from reference TRBV9 and TRBJ1-5, is DSGVTQTPKHLITATGQRVTLRCSPRSGDLSVYWYQQSLDQGLQFLIQYYNGEERAKGNILERFSAQQFPDLHSELNLSSLELGDSALYFCASSVGDRASQPQHFGDGTRLSIL.

The chain has TRBV5-1 and TRBJ1-1, with 7 bases lining up with TRBD1. CDR3 size: 14 residues. The ends lost 4 bases at V and 8 bases at J; junction bases unmatched: 11. Germline V gene lookup returns CDR1 SGHRS and CDR2 YFSETQ. The DNA for the CDR3 is TGCGCCAGCAGCACCGACGGGACAGCCCTGGAAGCTTTCTTT. Translation gives CASSTDGTALEAFF.

V gene TRBV15 combines with J gene TRBJ2-5; the D gene is possibly TRBD2 (5 bases). CDR1 and CDR2 from the germline V gene are LNHNV and YYDKDF (reference sequence). V dropped 2 bases and J dropped 2 bases, with 12 bases sitting between them. The CDR3 runs 15 residues. Written as DNA, the CDR3 is TGTGCCACCAGCAGACGGGCGGGTCCGCAAGAGACCCAGTACTTC. As protein: CATSRRAGPQETQYF.

The chain links TRBV2 to TRBJ2-1, with D hard to call. The CDR3 contains 13 residues. Germline V gives CDR1 SNHLY, CDR2 FYNNEI. Between the trimmed V and J ends, which lost 2 bases and 4 bases, there was a span of 6 bases. CDR3 loop: CASSEFGYNEQFF. The DNA of the CDR3 is TGTGCCAGCAGTGAATTCGGTTACAATGAGCAGTTCTTC.

J is TRBJ1-5 and V is TRBV27, with D maybe TRBD1 (6 bases). The length of the CDR3 is 13 residues. V was clipped by 6 bases and J by 5 bases, with 11 bases between them. Looked up from germline, CDR1 is MNHEY and CDR2 is SMNVEV (reference sequence). The CDR3 loop reads CASSGTIHQPQHF. As DNA, the CDR3 is TGTGCCAGCAGCGGGACAATTCATCAGCCCCAGCATTTT.

The rearrangement links TRBV2 to TRBJ2-1; 7 nucleotides agree with TRBD1. V trimming: 4 bases; J trimming: 7 bases; junction bases outside the gene matches: 13. The CDR3 has 16 amino acids. Germline values: CDR1 SNHLY, CDR2 FYNNEI. The CDR3 protein is CASSADRVEVGNEQFF. The CDR3 coding sequence is TGTGCCAGCAGTGCCGACAGGGTCGAGGTAGGGAATGAGCAGTTCTTC.

This chain links TRBV28 with TRBJ2-7, with 10 bases fitting TRBD2. In germline, CDR1 is MDHEN, CDR2 SYDVKM. J was trimmed by 6 bases and V by 3 bases; bases with no gene match: 5. This CDR3 comprises 14 residues. In DNA form, the CDR3 reads TGTGCCAGCAGTTTCCTAGCGGGAGCACCCGAGCAGTACTTC. It is translated as CASSFLAGAPEQYF.